The rows below give T cell receptor beta chains drawn from one sample of a study of human T cells and chemical hapten exposure. TCRdb re-analysed the RACE reads in MiXCR, keeping a single row per CDR3 protein. This table has 80,000 to 100,000 distinct CDR3 sequences, 8% to 10% appearing once. The sample consisted of whole blood, taken in connection with sensitization to the hapten diphenylcyclopropenone (DPC). The receptors shown here come from a woman aged 40 to 50 with alopecia areata. Some clones in this sample may be carry-over from other donors' samples. The CDR3 runs from the conserved cysteine through the conserved F or W. The order of the fields is V gene, J gene, D gene, clone size, CDR3 protein, CDR3 DNA. D genes are given only for firm matches. A clone size is listed for some rows: how often the clone was seen (once, few, many), or a class if it is expanded.

>TRBV6-2/TRBV6-3|TRBJ2-1|.|few
CASSYSGLNNEQFF
TGTGCCAGCAGTTACAGCGGGCTAAACAATGAGCAGTTCTTC
>TRBV4-3|TRBJ2-2|.|many
CASSKRAANTGELFF
TGCGCCAGCAGTAAAAGGGCAGCTAACACCGGGGAGCTGTTTTTT
>TRBV30|TRBJ2-3|.|.
CAWSAGDPTDTQYF
TGTGCCTGGAGCGCTGGGGACCCCACAGATACGCAGTATTTT
>TRBV30|TRBJ2-2|.|many
CAWRATIAFTGELFF
TGTGCCTGGAGAGCGACTATAGCTTTCACCGGGGAGCTGTTTTTT
>TRBV6-2/TRBV6-3|TRBJ1-6|.|.
CASSYDRDNTPLHF
TGTGCCAGCAGTTACGACAGAGATAACACACCCCTCCACTTT
>TRBV20-1|TRBJ2-1|.|many
CSASVVGYGINEQFF
TGCAGTGCTAGTGTTGTAGGGTATGGTATAAATGAGCAGTTCTTC
>TRBV6-5|TRBJ2-7|TRBD1|many
CASSVRDRVAEQYF
TGTGCCAGCAGTGTCCGGGACAGGGTGGCCGAGCAGTACTTC
>TRBV6-6|TRBJ2-4|.|.
CATTRGGLLAKNIQYF
TGTGCCACCACCAGGGGCGGATTACTAGCCAAAAACATTCAGTACTTC
>TRBV10-3|TRBJ2-7|.|.
CAISEGLPSYEQYF
TGTGCCATCAGTGAAGGGCTCCCCTCCTACGAGCAGTACTTC
>TRBV20-1|TRBJ2-7|.|many
CSARDLGGGDYEQYF
TGCAGTGCTAGAGATCTCGGTGGCGGGGACTACGAGCAGTACTTC
>TRBV6-5|TRBJ2-1|TRBD2|.
CASSYTQGLAGNEQFF
TGTGCCAGCAGTTACACCCAGGGACTAGCGGGGAATGAGCAGTTCTTC
>TRBV7-6|TRBJ1-1|.|few
CASSLNAAHSMNTEAFF
TGTGCCAGCAGCTTAAATGCGGCTCACAGCATGAACACTGAAGCTTTCTTT
>TRBV15|TRBJ2-7|.|.
CATSREASGAGAFGEQYF
TGTGCCACCAGCAGAGAAGCATCCGGGGCAGGGGCATTTGGCGAGCAGTACTTC
>TRBV24-1|TRBJ2-3|TRBD1|.
CATSDVRDRGGDTQYF
TGTGCCACCAGTGATGTCCGGGACAGGGGAGGTGATACGCAGTATTTT
>TRBV11-2|TRBJ2-5|TRBD2|.
CASNPETSLNQETQYF
TGTGCCAGCAACCCCGAGACTAGCCTGAACCAAGAGACCCAGTACTTC
>TRBV29-1|TRBJ2-2|.|many
CSTLETANTGELFF
TGCAGCACCCTCGAGACAGCGAACACCGGGGAGCTGTTTTTT
>TRBV19|TRBJ2-6|.|few
CASTRTASSGANVLTF
TGTGCCAGTACCAGGACGGCTAGCTCTGGGGCCAACGTCCTGACTTTC
>TRBV2|TRBJ1-3|.|.
CASSEFQGSGNTIYF
TGTGCCAGCAGTGAGTTTCAGGGGTCAGGAAACACCATATATTTT
>TRBV6-6|TRBJ2-3|.|many
CASSYRGHSTDTQYF
TGTGCCAGCAGTTACCGGGGACATAGCACAGATACGCAGTATTTT
>TRBV7-8|TRBJ1-2|TRBD1|few
CASSLAVTGGAGDYGYTF
TGTGCCAGCAGCTTAGCGGTGACAGGGGGCGCAGGGGACTATGGCTACACCTTC
>TRBV9|TRBJ1-3|.|.
CASSAGQSRNTIYF
TGTGCCAGCAGCGCCGGACAGTCCCGAAACACCATATATTTT
>TRBV7-2|TRBJ1-2|.|many
CASSLEAVYGYTF
TGTGCCAGCAGCTTAGAGGCCGTCTATGGCTACACCTTC
>TRBV19|TRBJ1-4|TRBD1|few
CASTLGDRINEKLFF
TGTGCCAGTACCCTGGGGGACAGGATTAATGAAAAACTGTTTTTT
>TRBV12-3/TRBV12-4|TRBJ2-7|.|many
CASRLWEGAYEQYF
TGTGCCAGCAGACTGTGGGAGGGGGCTTACGAGCAGTACTTC
>TRBV4-3|TRBJ2-3|.|many
CASSQDLPISTSTDTQYF
TGCGCCAGCAGCCAGGACTTGCCAATTTCGACTAGCACAGATACGCAGTATTTT
>TRBV7-9|TRBJ1-4|TRBD1|medium-sized
CASSLQQGTNEKLFF
TGTGCCAGCAGCCTCCAACAGGGGACGAATGAAAAACTGTTTTTT
>TRBV12-3/TRBV12-4|TRBJ1-1|.|few
CASSDPGAAFF
TGTGCCAGCAGTGACCCGGGGGCAGCTTTCTTT
>TRBV3-1|TRBJ2-1|.|many
CASSQSPKSDEQFF
TGTGCCAGCAGCCAATCCCCTAAATCGGATGAGCAGTTCTTC
>TRBV7-6|TRBJ2-1|.|.
CASSLGHTGGEQFF
TGTGCCAGCAGCTTAGGTCACACAGGAGGTGAGCAGTTCTTC
>TRBV20-1|TRBJ2-3|TRBD2|few
CSASLAGGPTDTQYF
TGCAGTGCTAGCTTAGCGGGGGGGCCCACAGATACGCAGTATTTT
>TRBV10-1|TRBJ1-3|.|many
CASSATRYSGNTIYF
TGCGCCAGCAGTGCAACGCGGTACTCTGGAAACACCATATATTTT
>TRBV6-2/TRBV6-3|TRBJ1-5|TRBD1|.
CASSPNRGRVPQHF
TGTGCCAGCAGCCCCAACAGGGGAAGAGTGCCCCAGCATTTT
>TRBV12-3/TRBV12-4|TRBJ2-4|.|.
CATTTGESKNIQYF
TGTGCCACCACGACGGGGGAGTCCAAAAACATTCAGTACTTC
>TRBV7-2|TRBJ2-3|.|few
CASSTTNGLGSAQYF
TGTGCCAGCAGCACTACAAACGGCCTAGGATCTGCGCAGTATTTT
>TRBV7-9|TRBJ2-3|TRBD2|.
CASSFGLASGTDTQYF
TGTGCCAGCAGCTTCGGACTAGCCTCCGGCACAGATACGCAGTATTTT